This T cell receptor (beta chain) was documented in a study of Tregs in tolerant kidney transplant recipients. Germline CDR1 and CDR2: LGHNA and YSLEER. The CDR3 has 16 residues. V lost 1 base, J lost 1 base, and 3 bases stayed unmatched. Profiled with immunoSEQ multiplex PCR; TCRdb holds only in-frame clones, not every one. This sample yields roughly 66,000 clones, of which roughly 89% are seen a single time; about a tenth belongs to the top ten. This clonotype was sampled from a human donor who received a combined kidney and bone marrow transplant. This rearrangement joins TRBV4-3 to TRBJ2-2; 7 nucleotides align to TRBD1. The sample in question was CD8+ T cells from blood, obtained before the transplant. The CDR3 spells CASSQGRTGNTGELFF. The CDR3 DNA reads as TGCGCCAGCAGCCAAGGACGGACAGGGAACACCGGGGAGCTGTTTTTT.